The T cell receptor beta chain described here comes from a study of blood T cell repertoires in COVID-19 (dated by TCRdb to about 2020). For the study in its entirety: Samples from collaborators originated in the United States, Italy and Spain and spanned both the acute and convalescent phases of COVID-19. The repertoires were released in a freely available public database meant as a resource for research on the immune response to SARS-CoV-2. HLA class I and class II types, where available, came from metadata supplied by the sample provider rather than from assay-based typing. Samples came from the ongoing ImmuneRACE study (first 160 participants) plus 1,254 subjects from 6 global collaborators. The sample metadata nearly always contained a de-identified subject ID, COVID-19 status, age in years and sex. The dataset comprised deeply sampled blood TCRbeta repertoires from subjects exposed to, actively infected with, or recovered from COVID-19. The prospective study material was composed of cDNA or gDNA derived from T cells, B-cell-depleted T cells, or PBMCs.

A remark on this clone: There is no known antigen for this receptor. Within one base of it there is no much larger clone, and no base qualities were kept.

TCRbeta CDR3 regions were amplified from genomic DNA by means of the immunoSEQ Assay, a bias-controlled multiplex PCR. As for how the authors treated the data: The number of nucleated cells in each sample was estimated by amplification of reference gene primers within the assay. To quantify the absolute abundance of each unique TCRbeta CDR3 rearrangement, sequence reads were collapsed and filtered. For each sample, productive Simpson clonality was calculated by taking the square root of Simpson's diversity index across productive rearrangements. Imported from immuneACCESS, the table was reduced by TCRdb to in-frame sequences with V and J called. These copies leave out some clones; in studies compared against another copy, an unresolved V gene accounts for under half, and the cause of the remainder is not known. The D gene and trimming were derived from the DNA, and the V and J assignments and clone size from that table. Here the sample has some 140,000 clones; about 85% occur a single time. Approximately 5.2% of the sample is taken by the ten largest.

One collaborating source in Seattle enrolled patients during active infection and followed them longitudinally through the course of disease. Each collaborating institution followed its own protocols to collect whole blood in K2EDTA tubes. Collaborator samples were shipped for TCRbeta analysis as frozen whole blood, isolated PBMCs, or DNA extracted from either sample type. Overall study results and their limits: The quantity of clinical and demographic metadata differed by source and by participant and was supplied without curation.

The receptor's source is a woman in her 70s with COVID-19, enrolled during active disease. The sequenced material came from peripheral blood.

Here the CDR3 is given as CASSFPGQGQETQYF. The nucleotide sequence reads TGTGCCAGCAGTTTCCCTGGACAGGGGCAAGAGACCCAGTACTTC. The chain was built from TRBV28 and TRBJ2-5; the junction holds 9 bases that match TRBD1. Including cysteine and phenylalanine, the CDR3 has 15 amino acids. Only the CDR3 DNA stays, 45 bases, in frame from base 1. Unmatched junction bases come to 4, with V trimmed by 3 bases and J by 2 bases. CDR1 and CDR2, per the germline V gene, are MDHEN and SYDVKM.